These T cell receptor beta chains were read from a single sample in a study of blood T cell repertoires in COVID-19. Generated by immunoSEQ multiplex PCR, the TCRdb table keeps only in-frame clones and is missing some. The repertoire holds more than 200,000 clones, with over 70% as singletons. Sample: PBMCs or T cells enriched from blood (not recorded which). These receptors originate from a woman aged 25 to 39 who had been exposed to COVID-19. Each CDR3 is given with its conserved first and last residue. Each record gives: D gene, V gene, J gene, clone size, CDR3 DNA, CDR3 protein. D genes are given only for firm matches. Not every row has a clone size; where given, it reads once, few, many or a size class.

D: .
V: TRBV2
J: TRBJ1-5
size: .
DNA: TGTGCCAGCAGTGAAATATTACCAGGGGTGGTTACGCAGCCCCAGCATTTT
CDR3: CASSEILPGVVTQPQHF

D: .
V: TRBV5-1
J: TRBJ1-1
size: few
DNA: TGCGCCAGCGGACAGAACTCGAACACTGAAGCTTTCTTT
CDR3: CASGQNSNTEAFF

D: .
V: TRBV2
J: TRBJ1-5
size: .
DNA: TGTGCCAGCAGTGAAGCCAGGGTTAGCAATCAGCCCCAGCATTTT
CDR3: CASSEARVSNQPQHF

D: TRBD2
V: TRBV12-3/TRBV12-4
J: TRBJ2-1
size: .
DNA: TGTGCCAGCACTAGCGGACCTTACAATGAGCAGTTCTTC
CDR3: CASTSGPYNEQFF

D: TRBD2
V: TRBV18
J: TRBJ2-7
size: .
DNA: TGTGCCAGCTCACCACGGCGGGAGGCCTACGAGCAGTACTTC
CDR3: CASSPRREAYEQYF

D: TRBD1
V: TRBV27
J: TRBJ1-1
size: .
DNA: TGTGCCAGCAGAGAGACAGGGATGAACACTGAAGCTTTCTTT
CDR3: CASRETGMNTEAFF

D: TRBD1
V: TRBV18
J: TRBJ1-2
size: .
DNA: TGTGCCAGCTCACCGCGATCGGACAGGGCTCACTATGGCTACACCTTC
CDR3: CASSPRSDRAHYGYTF

D: TRBD1
V: TRBV5-4
J: TRBJ1-2
size: .
DNA: TGTGCCAGCAGCGGCAGACAGGGATCCGGCTACACCTTC
CDR3: CASSGRQGSGYTF

D: TRBD1
V: TRBV3-1/TRBV3-2
J: TRBJ1-5
size: .
DNA: TGTGCCAGCAGCCAAGGACAGGGTTTTCAGCCCCAGCATTTT
CDR3: CASSQGQGFQPQHF

D: .
V: TRBV10-3
J: TRBJ1-2
size: .
DNA: TGTGCCATCAGGGACAGATGGAGGAACTATGGCTACACCTTC
CDR3: CAIRDRWRNYGYTF

D: TRBD1
V: TRBV4-1
J: TRBJ2-7
size: .
DNA: TGCGCCAGCAGCCCCGTACAGGGGGCCAACGAGCAGTACTTC
CDR3: CASSPVQGANEQYF

D: .
V: TRBV2
J: TRBJ1-4
size: .
DNA: TGTGCCAGCAGAATGGGGGCGCGTAGCGAAAAACTGTTTTTT
CDR3: CASRMGARSEKLFF

D: .
V: TRBV30
J: TRBJ1-1
size: .
DNA: TGTGCCTGGAGTGCTACGCGCACTGAAGCTTTCTTT
CDR3: CAWSATRTEAFF

D: .
V: TRBV5-5
J: TRBJ1-2
size: many
DNA: TGTGCCAGCAGCTTGGAACAGCACTATGGCTACACCTTC
CDR3: CASSLEQHYGYTF

D: .
V: TRBV6-6
J: TRBJ1-5
size: .
DNA: TGTGCCAGCAGTTTCCGTAACAATCAGCCCCAGCATTTT
CDR3: CASSFRNNQPQHF

D: .
V: TRBV3-1/TRBV3-2
J: TRBJ1-5
size: .
DNA: TGTGCCAGCAGCCAATCTACGGGGGTGGGTAGCAATCAGCCCCAGCATTTT
CDR3: CASSQSTGVGSNQPQHF

D: TRBD1
V: TRBV12-3/TRBV12-4
J: TRBJ1-2
size: .
DNA: TGTGCCAGCAGTTTGGACAGGGGGGATGGCTACACCTTC
CDR3: CASSLDRGDGYTF

D: TRBD2
V: TRBV18
J: TRBJ2-3
size: .
DNA: TGTGCCAGCTCACCACTCGCGGGGGAAGATACGCAGTATTTT
CDR3: CASSPLAGEDTQYF

D: TRBD2
V: TRBV3-1/TRBV3-2
J: TRBJ2-5
size: .
DNA: TGTGCCAGCAGGCGGGAGGGGGGGACCCAGTACTTC
CDR3: CASRREGGTQYF

D: .
V: TRBV19
J: TRBJ1-2
size: few
DNA: TGTGCCAGTAGCCGAGGCGAGGCTAACTATGGCTACACCTTC
CDR3: CASSRGEANYGYTF

D: TRBD2
V: TRBV3-1/TRBV3-2
J: TRBJ2-1
size: .
DNA: TGTGCCAGCAGCCCAGACTTCCCTGGACTAGCGGGATCCTACAATGAGCAGTTCTTC
CDR3: CASSPDFPGLAGSYNEQFF

D: TRBD1
V: TRBV18
J: TRBJ2-2
size: .
DNA: TGTGCCAGCTCATCTAGGGACAGGGTGAACACCGGGGAGCTGTTTTTT
CDR3: CASSSRDRVNTGELFF

D: TRBD1
V: TRBV10-1
J: TRBJ2-1
size: .
DNA: TGCGCCAGCAGTGAATCCCGGACAGGCATGGGCAATGAGCAGTTCTTC
CDR3: CASSESRTGMGNEQFF

D: .
V: TRBV7-2
J: TRBJ2-1
size: .
DNA: TGTGCCAGCAGCCCGGGTAGTAGCGCTGAGCAGTTCTTC
CDR3: CASSPGSSAEQFF

D: TRBD2
V: TRBV15
J: TRBJ2-5
size: once
DNA: TGTGCCACCAGCAGCCCTAGCGGGAGGGCCAATGTAGAGACCCAGTACTTC
CDR3: CATSSPSGRANVETQYF

D: TRBD1
V: TRBV2
J: TRBJ1-4
size: .
DNA: TGTGCCACCAGGGGGGGATCGTGGAATGAAAAACTGTTTTTT
CDR3: CATRGGSWNEKLFF

D: .
V: TRBV19
J: TRBJ2-7
size: .
DNA: TGTGCCAGTAGTAGTGCCATGGGCTTAAGCTCCTACGAGCAGTACTTC
CDR3: CASSSAMGLSSYEQYF

D: .
V: TRBV10-2
J: TRBJ2-5
size: once
DNA: TGCGCCAGCAGCCCCGGACTAACCGGGGAGACCCAGTACTTC
CDR3: CASSPGLTGETQYF

D: .
V: TRBV19
J: TRBJ2-3
size: .
DNA: TGTGCCAGTAGTAGGGGGCTCACAGATACGCAGTATTTT
CDR3: CASSRGLTDTQYF

D: .
V: TRBV19
J: TRBJ2-1
size: .
DNA: TGTGCCAGTACCCCGAGCGGGTATACCTACAATGAGCAGTTCTTC
CDR3: CASTPSGYTYNEQFF

D: .
V: TRBV11-3
J: TRBJ2-1
size: .
DNA: TGTGCCAGTAGCCAACAGACCAATGAGCAGTTCTTC
CDR3: CASSQQTNEQFF

D: TRBD1
V: TRBV29-1
J: TRBJ2-7
size: .
DNA: TGCAGTGTTAAAAGGGGGCCCGACGAGCAGTACTTC
CDR3: CSVKRGPDEQYF

D: TRBD2
V: TRBV4-1
J: TRBJ2-3
size: many
DNA: TGCGCCAGCAGCCAAGGACTAGCGGACACAGATACGCAGTATTTT
CDR3: CASSQGLADTDTQYF

D: TRBD1
V: TRBV27
J: TRBJ1-1
size: .
DNA: TGTGCCAGCAGTTTCATACAGGGGGCGCGTACTGAAGCTTTCTTT
CDR3: CASSFIQGARTEAFF

D: .
V: TRBV18
J: TRBJ2-1
size: .
DNA: TGTGCCAGCTCCCGGGGTCGAAATGAGCAGTTCTTC
CDR3: CASSRGRNEQFF

D: .
V: TRBV5-5
J: TRBJ2-5
size: .
DNA: TGTGCCAGCAGCTTGGCAGGGCGGGAGACCCAGTACTTC
CDR3: CASSLAGRETQYF

D: .
V: TRBV10-1
J: TRBJ2-2
size: once
DNA: TGCGCCAGCAAGGACAGCACCGGGGAGCTGTTTTTT
CDR3: CASKDSTGELFF

D: TRBD1
V: TRBV2
J: TRBJ1-1
size: once
DNA: TGTGCCAGCAGGGGGACAGGGCGGACTGAAGCTTTCTTT
CDR3: CASRGTGRTEAFF

D: .
V: TRBV11-2
J: TRBJ1-5
size: .
DNA: TGTGCCAGCAGCGCCGGACAGACTAGCAATCAGCCCCAGCATTTT
CDR3: CASSAGQTSNQPQHF

D: .
V: TRBV28
J: TRBJ1-1
size: medium-sized
DNA: TGTGCCAGCAGCCCACGACAGGATAACACTGAAGCTTTCTTT
CDR3: CASSPRQDNTEAFF

D: .
V: TRBV24-1
J: TRBJ2-1
size: .
DNA: TGTGCCACCAGTGCTCCTTGGGGCGGTAGGGATGAGCAGTTCTTC
CDR3: CATSAPWGGRDEQFF

D: .
V: TRBV14
J: TRBJ2-1
size: .
DNA: TGTGCCAGCAGCCAAGATTGGCCGGGGGGCGAAAATGAGCAGTTCTTC
CDR3: CASSQDWPGGENEQFF

D: .
V: TRBV2
J: TRBJ2-6
size: .
DNA: TGTGCCAGCAGTGGTCCAGGACAGCAATTCTCTGGGGCCAACGTCCTGACTTTC
CDR3: CASSGPGQQFSGANVLTF

D: TRBD2
V: TRBV5-1
J: TRBJ2-7
size: .
DNA: TGCGCCAGCAGCTGGGGGACTAGCGGTTCCTACGAGCAGTACTTC
CDR3: CASSWGTSGSYEQYF

D: .
V: TRBV2
J: TRBJ1-2
size: .
DNA: TGTGCCAGCGGCCGGGGGTTTAACTATGGCTACACCTTC
CDR3: CASGRGFNYGYTF

D: .
V: TRBV6-2/TRBV6-3
J: TRBJ2-5
size: .
DNA: TGTGCCAGCAGTTTTGGCCCGTCGGCTAGTCCCCAAGAGACCCAGTACTTC
CDR3: CASSFGPSASPQETQYF

D: TRBD1
V: TRBV28
J: TRBJ1-2
size: .
DNA: TGTGCCAGCAATCAACGGACAGGGGGCTATGGCTACACCTTC
CDR3: CASNQRTGGYGYTF

D: TRBD1
V: TRBV9
J: TRBJ1-3
size: .
DNA: TGTGCCAGCAGCGCGGCCGGGACAGGGTCTGGAAACACCATATATTTT
CDR3: CASSAAGTGSGNTIYF

D: .
V: TRBV11-2
J: TRBJ1-1
size: .
DNA: TGTGCCAGCAGCTTGAGGGTTGGCAGTTCTGAAGCTTTCTTT
CDR3: CASSLRVGSSEAFF

D: .
V: TRBV25-1
J: TRBJ1-4
size: .
DNA: TGTGCCAGCAGTGAATACGGGGGGAACGGGGAACTGTTTTTT
CDR3: CASSEYGGNGELFF

D: .
V: TRBV21-1
J: TRBJ2-7
size: .
DNA: TGTGCCAGCAGCAAACCCGGGGAGAGCTACGAGCAGTACTTC
CDR3: CASSKPGESYEQYF

D: TRBD1
V: TRBV19
J: TRBJ2-5
size: .
DNA: TGTGCCAGTAGTGGTGGGACAGCGTCAGCCCAAGAGACCCAGTACTTC
CDR3: CASSGGTASAQETQYF

D: TRBD2
V: TRBV5-1
J: TRBJ2-5
size: .
DNA: TGCGCCAGCAGCTTCGGATTATCAGCGGGAGGGCCGGTTGAGACCCAGTACTTC
CDR3: CASSFGLSAGGPVETQYF

D: .
V: TRBV5-1
J: TRBJ2-2
size: .
DNA: TGCGCCAGCACGTCTGACTCGGGCACCGGGGAGCTGTTTTTT
CDR3: CASTSDSGTGELFF

D: TRBD1
V: TRBV5-1
J: TRBJ1-4
size: .
DNA: TGCGCCAGCAGAACCGGGACAGCTAATGAAAAACTGTTTTTT
CDR3: CASRTGTANEKLFF

D: TRBD1
V: TRBV6-5
J: TRBJ1-3
size: few
DNA: TGTGCCAGCAGACGACAGGGGATTAACACCATATATTTT
CDR3: CASRRQGINTIYF

D: .
V: TRBV4-1
J: TRBJ1-1
size: .
DNA: TGCGCCAGCAGCCAAAGCCTCCGACAGATGAACACTGAAGCTTTCTTT
CDR3: CASSQSLRQMNTEAFF

D: TRBD1
V: TRBV7-9
J: TRBJ2-7
size: .
DNA: TGTGCCAGCAGCACTGTCGACAGGGACGGCTACGAGCAGTACTTC
CDR3: CASSTVDRDGYEQYF

D: .
V: TRBV7-8
J: TRBJ1-2
size: once
DNA: TGTGCCAGCAGCTTATCCACTGGAGTCTATGGCTACACCTTC
CDR3: CASSLSTGVYGYTF

D: .
V: TRBV18
J: TRBJ1-1
size: .
DNA: TGTGCCAGCTCTTCTTCGGGGACTACGGAAGCTTTCTTT
CDR3: CASSSSGTTEAFF